These 27 T cell receptor beta chains were sequenced from one sample in a study of T cells expressing NK-cell markers. TCRdb reprocessed the 5' RACE reads; each CDR3 protein has one entry and no DNA is given. This sample's table reports roughly 420,000 distinct CDR3 sequences. The sample comprised blood T cells: a sorted CD56 or NKG2C T cell subset, CD4+ or CD8+ T cells, or bulk PBMC T cells (not recorded which). Every receptor here comes from a woman between 18 and 70 years old in good health.

The V gene is TRBV3-1, the J gene TRBJ2-1; as DNA is missing, the TRBD2 call by TCRdb cannot be tested. The CDR3 is made up of 15 amino acids. The germline V gene has CDR1 LGHDT and CDR2 YNNKEL (reference sequence). The CDR3 protein is CASSPGTSVRNEQFF.

The chain combines TRBV20-1 with TRBJ2-1; the TCRdb call, TRBD2, lacks DNA for checking. There are 15 residues in the CDR3. From germline, CDR1 is DFQATT and CDR2 SNEGSKA (reference sequence). The CDR3 loop reads CSAREHASGYNEQFF.

This chain connects TRBV7-3 to TRBJ2-1. CDR1 is SGHTA, CDR2 FQGTGA, per germline. The CDR3 covers 16 residues. The CDR3 loop reads CASSSPSGGSYNEQFF.

The chain couples TRBV10-3 to TRBJ2-7; TCRdb gives TRBD2 as the D gene, but with no DNA this cannot be confirmed. The CDR3 sequence is 11 residues long. The germline gives CDR1 ENHRY, CDR2 SYGVKD. The CDR3 here is CASQGLDEQYF.

The chain links TRBV11-1 to TRBJ2-1; TCRdb's D call, TRBD1, is unchecked because there is no DNA. The germline V gene has CDR1 SGHAT and CDR2 FQDESV (reference sequence). This CDR3 has 15 residues. The CDR3 region is CASSARDREDDEQFF.

The chain joins TRBV12-3 or TRBV12-4 to TRBJ1-3. The CDR3 is made up of 18 amino acids. The CDR3 is CASSLNPQKRYSGNTIYF.

The chain is built from TRBV27 and TRBJ2-3; TCRdb's D call, TRBD2, is unchecked because there is no DNA. Germline V lookup: CDR1 MNHEY, CDR2 SMNVEV (reference sequence). The CDR3 extends over 15 amino acids. The CDR3 loop is CASKHTGGGPDTQYF.

The chain joins TRBV7-2 to TRBJ2-1. CDR1 and CDR2 from the germline V gene are SGHTA and FQGNSA. The CDR3 runs to 13 residues. The CDR3 is CASSRGWGNEQFF.

This CDR3 is CASSSGGKVNTEAFF. The chain has TRBV5-1 and TRBJ1-1. The CDR3 runs 15 residues. Germline CDR1 reads SGHRS; CDR2 reads YFSETQ.

J is TRBJ1-1 and V is TRBV18. Germline assignment: CDR1 KGHSH and CDR2 LQKENI. The CDR3 extends over 13 amino acids. CDR3: CASSPTTNTEAFF.

The chain uses TRBV2 and TRBJ2-1; lacking DNA, the TRBD1 call made by TCRdb goes unchecked. The length of the CDR3 is 16 residues. Germline assignment: CDR1 SNHLY and CDR2 FYNNEI. Here the CDR3 reads CASSGTGTGAYNEQFF.

The gene calls are TRBV4-1 and TRBJ2-3; without DNA, the TCRdb call of TRBD1 cannot be checked. CDR1 and CDR2 (germline): MGHRA, YSYEKL. The length of the CDR3 is 16 residues. CDR3: CASSQARVNLADTQYF.

The chain links TRBV29-1 to TRBJ1-2; absent DNA, TCRdb's TRBD1 call cannot be checked. Germline V gene data show CDR1 as SQVTM and CDR2 as ANQGSEA. The length of the CDR3 is 11 residues. The CDR3 loop is CSVARGDGYTF.

The V gene is TRBV3-1, the J gene TRBJ2-7; TCRdb's assignment of TRBD1 cannot be checked, as there is no DNA. The CDR3 runs 15 residues. Germline CDR1 LGHDT, CDR2 YNNKEL (reference sequence). CDR3 residues: CASSAAGTGGFEQYF.

The V and J genes are TRBV12-3 or TRBV12-4 and TRBJ2-1; TCRdb's assignment of TRBD1 cannot be checked, as there is no DNA. The CDR3 runs to 16 residues. The CDR3 protein is CASSFSGDRRGDEQFF.

The CDR3 protein is CASSSELGGLYNEQFF. The genes are TRBV5-6 and TRBJ2-1; the TCRdb D gene call, TRBD1, has no DNA to confirm it. Looked up from germline, CDR1 is SGHDT and CDR2 is YYEEEE. This CDR3 contains 16 residues.

The gene calls are TRBV6-5 and TRBJ2-2. The CDR3 is 17 amino acids. Per germline, CDR1 MNHEY and CDR2 SVGAGI. The CDR3 here is CASSYSNLALNTGVLFF.

This chain links TRBV4-2 with TRBJ1-2. This CDR3 has 16 amino acids. Germline lookup yields CDR1 LGHNA and CDR2 YNFKEQ. CDR3 protein: CASSQDRSNLRYGYTF.

The chain recombines TRBV9 with TRBJ2-2; with no DNA, the TCRdb D assignment of TRBD2 cannot be verified. This CDR3 has 16 amino acids. Germline CDR1 is SGDLS and CDR2 is YYNGEE. The CDR3 spells CASRRNSGGVTGELFF.

The chain links TRBV9 to TRBJ2-1; TCRdb's D call of TRBD2 is untestable without DNA. The CDR3 sequence is 17 residues long. Germline V gene sequence: CDR1 SGDLS, CDR2 YYNGEE. This CDR3 is CASSPGTSGGPYNEQFF.

This chain joins TRBV5-1 and TRBJ2-1. The germline V gene encodes CDR1 SGHRS and CDR2 YFSETQ. The CDR3 loop spans 14 amino acids. The CDR3 spells CASSFAVAYNEQFF.

This chain connects TRBV10-3 to TRBJ2-5; TCRdb selects TRBD1, and the lack of DNA leaves this call unchecked. This CDR3 is 12 amino acids long. Germline CDR1 is ENHRY and CDR2 is SYGVKD. CDR3 loop: CAIGTPSETQYF.

The chain combines TRBV29-1 with TRBJ2-2; lacking DNA, the TRBD1 call made by TCRdb goes unchecked. Germline loops: CDR1 SQVTM, CDR2 ANQGSEA. This CDR3 is built from 15 residues. The CDR3 protein is CSVEVAGENTGELFF.

The V and J genes are TRBV5-1 and TRBJ2-3; TCRdb picks TRBD1, but there is no DNA to check that call. Germline V gene sequence: CDR1 SGHRS, CDR2 YFSETQ. CDR3 length: 17 amino acids. The CDR3 here is CASSPLEETGHTDTQYF.

The V gene is TRBV5-6, the J gene TRBJ1-5. Germline lookup yields CDR1 SGHDT and CDR2 YYEEEE. This CDR3 has 15 residues. CDR3 region: CASSLSHTVSQPQHF.

The V gene is TRBV5-1, the J gene TRBJ2-2; with no DNA, the TCRdb D assignment of TRBD1 cannot be verified. The CDR3 is 16 amino acids. Germline loops: CDR1 SGHRS, CDR2 YFSETQ. The CDR3 protein is CASSSTGTASTGELFF.

The chain couples TRBV7-2 to TRBJ2-3; TCRdb outputs TRBD1, but without DNA this stays unchecked. Germline V gene lookup returns CDR1 SGHTA and CDR2 FQGNSA. The CDR3 has 18 residues. CDR3 loop: CASSLGRGQGAYTDTQYF.